This TCR beta chain was observed in a study of monozygotic twins with inflammatory bowel disease. Germline V gene lookup returns CDR1 ENHRY and CDR2 SYGVKD. This CDR3 has 14 amino acids. TCRdb re-called the 5' RACE reads and catalogs CDR3 proteins one per entry, DNA excluded. The sample data list approximately 150,000 distinct CDR3 sequences. The sequenced sample was blood. V usage is TRBV10-3 and J usage is TRBJ2-5. The TCR was taken from a human donor with ulcerative colitis or Crohn's disease, or a healthy co-twin of an affected twin (not recorded which). The CDR3 loop reads CAISEPELQETQYF.